This TCR beta chain was identified during a study of beta chain features in type 1 diabetes. Study-wide context: Healthy donors and patients had similar age, gender and cell yields. Sorted cells from all samples, numbering about 99,000,000, were examined.

Populations obtained by sorting all exceeded 95% purity. This clone was seen only a few times. The antigen is unknown. The authors reverse transcribed all of the isolated RNA, so sequencing captured expressed TCRB transcripts. Data came from immunoSEQ multiplex PCR; TCRdb stores just in-frame clones and leaves some out. Found here are hundreds of thousands of clones, 11% to 15% of them singletons; the top ten hold approximately 0.043%. Regarding the study as a whole: Shorter TCRB CDR3s, moderately but significantly so, were found in Type 1 diabetes patients in all four CD4+ subsets.

The CDR3 runs 13 residues. CDR1 SGDLS and CDR2 YYNGEE come from the germline V gene. Trimming pared 0 bases from V and 9 bases from J, leaving 9 bases between. The receptor was isolated from a man aged 18 to 30 with type 1 diabetes. The sample was naive CD4+ T cells from blood. V gene TRBV9 combines with J gene TRBJ2-2; D unclear. The CDR3 bases are TGTGCCAGCAGCGTAGATGGGGTGAGGGAGCTGTTTTTT. Amino acid sequence: CASSVDGVRELFF.